The table lists the clone carrying this TCR beta chain with a count of one. Its antigen is unidentified. This specimen comes from a study of identifying expanded T cells in peripheral blood. Findings and caveats of the study: Clone count variance between roughly 2-week samples rose with total template count.

This table comes from immunoSEQ multiplex PCR, and its TCRdb copy is limited to in-frame clones, with some not included. Among about 58,000 clones listed, approximately 90% were seen once. In germline, CDR1 is MGHRA, CDR2 YSYEKL. This CDR3 has 16 amino acids. Trimming took 0 bases from V and 10 from J, leaving 19 bases between them. This receptor was obtained from a person between 18 and 69 years old in good health. The chain has TRBV4-1 and TRBJ2-1; possible D gene TRBD2, 5 bases. Input material: blood. The DNA of the CDR3 is TGCGCCAGCAGCCAAGATGACCTTAAAGGGAGTTGGGAGCAGTTCTTC. Amino acids: CASSQDDLKGSWEQFF.